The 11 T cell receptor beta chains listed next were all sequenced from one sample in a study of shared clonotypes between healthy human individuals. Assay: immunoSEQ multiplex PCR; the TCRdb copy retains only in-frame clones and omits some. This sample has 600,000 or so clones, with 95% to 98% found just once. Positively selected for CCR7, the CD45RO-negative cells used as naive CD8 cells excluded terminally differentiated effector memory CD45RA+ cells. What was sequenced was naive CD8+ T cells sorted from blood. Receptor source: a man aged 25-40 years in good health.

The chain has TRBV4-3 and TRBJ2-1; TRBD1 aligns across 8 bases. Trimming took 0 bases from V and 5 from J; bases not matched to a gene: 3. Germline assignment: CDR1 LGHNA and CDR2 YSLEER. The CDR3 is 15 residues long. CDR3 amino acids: CASSQDGTGHNEQFF. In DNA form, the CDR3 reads TGCGCCAGCAGCCAAGACGGGACAGGACACAATGAGCAGTTCTTC.

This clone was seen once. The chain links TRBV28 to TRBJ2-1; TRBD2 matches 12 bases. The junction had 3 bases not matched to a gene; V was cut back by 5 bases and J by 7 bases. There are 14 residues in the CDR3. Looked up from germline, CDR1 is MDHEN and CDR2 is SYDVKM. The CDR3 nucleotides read TGTGCCAGCAGTCTAGCGGGAGGGAGGAATGAGCAGTTCTTC. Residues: CASSLAGGRNEQFF.

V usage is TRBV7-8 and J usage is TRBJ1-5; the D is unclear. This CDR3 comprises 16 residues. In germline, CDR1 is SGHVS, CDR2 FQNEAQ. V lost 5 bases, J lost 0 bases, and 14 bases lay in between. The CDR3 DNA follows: TGTGCCAGCAGCGCGTCCCAAACCCATAGCAATCAGCCCCAGCATTTT. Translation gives CASSASQTHSNQPQHF.

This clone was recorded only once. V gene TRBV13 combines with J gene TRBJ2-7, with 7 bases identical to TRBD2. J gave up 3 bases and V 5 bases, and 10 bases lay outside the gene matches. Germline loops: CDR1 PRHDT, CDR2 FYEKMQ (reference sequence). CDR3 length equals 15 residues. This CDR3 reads CASSLRTSSHYEQYF. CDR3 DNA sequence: TGTGCCAGCAGCCTCCGGACTAGTAGTCACTACGAGCAGTACTTC.

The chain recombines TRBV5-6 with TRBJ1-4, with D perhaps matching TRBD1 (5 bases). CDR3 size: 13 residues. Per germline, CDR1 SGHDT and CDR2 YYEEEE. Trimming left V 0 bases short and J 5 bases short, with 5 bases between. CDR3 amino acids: CASSLGGNEKLFF. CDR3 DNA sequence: TGTGCCAGCAGCTTGGGGGGGAATGAAAAACTGTTTTTT.

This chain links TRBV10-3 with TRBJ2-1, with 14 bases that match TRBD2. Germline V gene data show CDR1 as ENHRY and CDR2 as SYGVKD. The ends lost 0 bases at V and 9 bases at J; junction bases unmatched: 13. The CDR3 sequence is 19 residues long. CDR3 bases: TGTGCCATCAGTGAGTCGGGGGGACTAGCGGGAGTAGGTCATCCTGAGCAGTTCTTC. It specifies CAISESGGLAGVGHPEQFF.

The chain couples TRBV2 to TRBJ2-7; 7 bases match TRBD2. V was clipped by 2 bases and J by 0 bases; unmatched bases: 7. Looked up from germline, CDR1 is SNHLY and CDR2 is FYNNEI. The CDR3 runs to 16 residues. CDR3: CASSELAESSSYEQYF. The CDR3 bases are TGTGCCAGCAGTGAACTAGCGGAATCGAGCTCCTACGAGCAGTACTTC. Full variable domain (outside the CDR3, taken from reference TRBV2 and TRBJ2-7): EPEVTQTPSHQVTQMGQEVILRCVPISNHLYFYWYRQILGQKVEFLVSFYNNEISEKSEIFDDQFSVERPDGSNFTLKIRSTKLEDSAMYFCASSELAESSSYEQYFGPGTRLTVT.

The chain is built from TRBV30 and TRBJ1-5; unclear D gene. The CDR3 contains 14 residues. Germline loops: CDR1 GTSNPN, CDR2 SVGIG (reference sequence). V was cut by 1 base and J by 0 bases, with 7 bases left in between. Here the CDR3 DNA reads TGTGCCTGGAGTGGAACAGCTAGCAATCAGCCCCAGCATTTT. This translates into CAWSGTASNQPQHF.

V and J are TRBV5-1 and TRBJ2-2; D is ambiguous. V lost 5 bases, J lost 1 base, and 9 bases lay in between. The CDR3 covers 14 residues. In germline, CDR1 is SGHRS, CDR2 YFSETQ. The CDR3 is CASRPSRNTGELFF. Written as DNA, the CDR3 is TGCGCCAGCAGACCAAGTAGGAACACCGGGGAGCTGTTTTTT. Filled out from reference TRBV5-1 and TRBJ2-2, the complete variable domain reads KAGVTQTPRYLIKTRGQQVTLSCSPISGHRSVSWYQQTPGQGLQFLFEYFSETQRNKGNFPGRFSGRQFSNSRSEMNVSTLELGDSALYLCASRPSRNTGELFFGEGSRLTVL.

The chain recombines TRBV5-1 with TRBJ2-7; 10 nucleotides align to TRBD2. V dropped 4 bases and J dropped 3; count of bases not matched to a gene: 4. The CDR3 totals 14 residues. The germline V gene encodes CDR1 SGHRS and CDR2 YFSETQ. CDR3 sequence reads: CASSVTSGYYEQYF. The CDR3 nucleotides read TGCGCCAGCAGCGTGACTAGCGGGTACTACGAGCAGTACTTC.

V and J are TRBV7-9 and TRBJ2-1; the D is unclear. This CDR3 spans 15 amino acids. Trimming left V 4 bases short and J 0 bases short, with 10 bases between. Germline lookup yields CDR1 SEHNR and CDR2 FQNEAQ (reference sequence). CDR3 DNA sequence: TGTGCCAGCAGCTCTCGGACGAGCTCCTACAATGAGCAGTTCTTC. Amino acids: CASSSRTSSYNEQFF.